This T cell receptor beta chain was profiled in a study of T cell responses to AZD1222 COVID-19 vaccine. Overall study: Pooling covered second doses at about 4 or about 12 weeks.

Between the trimmed V and J ends, which lost 6 bases and 1 base, there was a span of 9 bases. The CDR3 contains 13 residues. CDR1 SGHTA and CDR2 FQGNSA come from the germline V gene. TCRdb keeps only in-frame clones here, not all; method: immunoSEQ multiplex PCR. The sample holds 150,000 to 200,000 clones, 90% to 95% seen once. In regard to this clone: In the same sample, other DNA sequences code for this CDR3.

The chain links TRBV7-2 to TRBJ1-2; tentative D call: TRBD1 (5 bases). The material sequenced was peripheral blood, taken on day 0 of AZD1222 vaccination. The origin of this receptor is an adult in good health. Here the CDR3 reads CASSPDSNYGYTF. The CDR3 DNA follows: TGTGCCAGCAGTCCTGACAGTAACTATGGCTACACCTTC. The whole variable domain, filled in from reference TRBV7-2 and TRBJ1-2, reads GAGVSQSPSNKVTEKGKDVELRCDPISGHTALYWYRQSLGQGLEFLIYFQGNSAPDKSGLPSDRFSAERTGGSVSTLTIQRTQQEDSAVYLCASSPDSNYGYTFGSGTRLTVV.